Detailed here is one T cell receptor (beta chain). Its cognate antigen is unknown. The sample's time point: blood from clinic visit 5 months post-surgery; TSC patient then seizure free. Only cases whose brain tissue showed the highest T cell transcript signatures were sequenced. Patients received at least one anti-epileptic drug before surgery. These data are taken from a study of brain T cells in children with intractable seizures. Trimming took off 3 bases at V and 4 bases at J, with 10 bases between the two ends. CDR1 and CDR2 from the germline V gene are SGHNT and YENEEA. The CDR3 consists of 13 residues. Sequencing used immunoSEQ multiplex PCR; TCRdb keeps in-frame clones, though not all of them. Of about 340,000 clones in the sample, nearly 95% were seen once. Findings and caveats of the study: Absence of clones before surgery may stem from lower sequencing depth.

This clonotype originated in a boy in the first two years of life with tuberous sclerosis and intractable seizures. Here the sequenced sample was peripheral blood, taken 4 to 5 months after surgery. V and J are TRBV11-3 and TRBJ2-7; D unresolved. CDR3 amino acids: CASSFTRPYEQYF. CDR3 coding DNA: TGTGCCAGCAGCTTTACCCGGCCTTACGAGCAGTACTTC. Full variable domain (outside the CDR3, taken from reference TRBV11-3 and TRBJ2-7): EAGVVQSPRYKIIEKKQPVAFWCNPISGHNTLYWYLQNLGQGPELLIRYENEEAVDDSQLPKDRFSAERLKGVDSTLKIQPAELGDSAVYLCASSFTRPYEQYFGPGTRLTVT.